The TCR beta chain under discussion was sequenced for a study of CXCR3-negative and CXCR3-positive naive CD8 T cells (dated by TCRdb to the late 2010s). Concerning the study at large: In total, roughly 140 million TRB reads were obtained, corresponding to roughly 1.5 +/- 0.3 million reads per library. Diversity and physicochemical repertoire analyses were performed on some eleven donors pooled from two independent experiments. The TRBV-TRBJ cluster analysis covered naive subsets from about 5 donors and memory cells from 3 donors.

Its count unrecorded, this clonotype is medium-sized (0.01 to 0.1%) by frequency. The target of this receptor is not known. The data were produced on a NextSeq 550. The Human TCR Profiling Kit (MiLaboratory) was used to prepare UMI-labeled 5' RACE TRB cDNA libraries. The full amount of extracted RNA was used for cDNA synthesis, and the full amount of resulting cDNA was used for PCR amplification. Libraries were prepared in parallel with an identical number of PCR cycles. The study's own analysis went as follows. With a minimum of two reads required per UMI, MIGEC and MiXCR pulled out about 52,000 +/- 9,100 unique UMI-labeled TRB cDNA molecules from each library. On average, around 40,000 +/- 10,000 functional in-frame TRB CDR3 nucleotide clonotypes lacking stop codons were found per library. Diversity metrics, including normalized Shannon-Wiener and Chao1, were computed in VDJtools after downsampling to 5000 UMI-labeled TRB molecules per sample. VDJtools was used to calculate clonotype-size-weighted physicochemical properties of the central five CDR3 residues, namely interaction energy, strength, volume and Kidera factor 4. The reads underwent TCRdb reprocessing, giving one record for each CDR3 protein sequence and no DNA. The V and J calls and clone size come from TCRdb's table, not from the authors' own analysis. The sample table gives roughly 7,900 distinct CDR3 sequences. About 2.1% of the sample rests with the top ten.

Its CDR3 holds 16 amino acids, cysteine through phenylalanine. No coding sequence is recorded. According to the germline V gene, CDR1 reads SQVTM and CDR2 reads ANQGSEA. Each CD8+ T cell subset was flow-sorted in triplicate, with roughly 300,000 cells per subset placed directly into RLT lysis buffer. Naive CD8+ T cells were defined stringently as CD45RO-CCR7+CD27+CD95- to exclude memory contaminants. Peripheral blood mononuclear cells were isolated from buffy coats by standard density gradient centrifugation. Naive CXCR3-negative and CXCR3-positive CD8+ T cells were flow-sorted using a FACSAria III. Total RNA was extracted from sorted cells with an RNeasy Mini Kit. Study-level results and caveats: Because surface CD5, which has been linked to self-reactivity in mice, was comparable between naive subsets, TCR interaction strength was also inferred from TRB CDR3 physicochemical properties. TRBV-TRBJ usage was similar between naive CXCR3-negative and CXCR3-positive cells from the same donor, while memory cells showed distinct patterns. Repertoire diversity was comparably high in both naive subsets but much lower in memory CD8+ T cells. TRB CDR3s from CXCR3-positive naive cells showed higher hydrophobicity (lower Kidera factor 4), lower energy, and higher strength and volume indices than CXCR3-negative naive cells. Freshly isolated PBMCs were used for most assays because CXCR3 expression went down partially after cryopreservation.

The chain is made from TRBV29-1 and TRBJ2-6; TCRdb selects TRBD1, and the lack of DNA leaves this call unchecked. This receptor was taken from a human donor in good health. Some clones in this sample may be carry-over from other donors' samples. The source material was naive CXCR3- CD8+ T cells from blood. Read against the paper, the sample's cell subset or site label means: CD45RO-CCR7+CD27+CD95- naive CD8+ T cells lacking CXCR3 (TNR3-). The CDR3 protein: CSVEGTASSGANVLTF.